Shown below are 10 T cell receptor beta chains from a single sample sequenced in a study of blood T cells in healthy people across ages. Sample-barcoded 5' priming and a J-beta primer mix drove a second PCR of roughly 6 to 12 cycles. TCRdb re-derived calls from the 5' RACE reads in MiXCR, one entry per CDR3 protein. The sample contains about 900,000 distinct CDR3 sequences, 48% of which appear only once. Sequencing used blood. Receptors were obtained from a man younger than 40 in good health.

The V call is TRBV27, the J call TRBJ2-5; 9 bases are shared with TRBD2. The CDR3 sequence is 16 residues long. V gave up 6 bases and J gave up 0 bases; unmatched junction bases: 8. From germline, CDR1 is MNHEY and CDR2 SMNVEV (reference sequence). CDR3 residues: CASSLRSGGYQETQYF. The CDR3 DNA reads as TGTGCCAGCAGCCTGAGGAGCGGGGGGTACCAAGAGACCCAGTACTTC.

The V and J genes are TRBV14 and TRBJ2-7, with 8 bases matching TRBD1. The J call may be mistaken, given a closer DNA end match to TRBJ2-4. CDR3 length: 14 amino acids. Germline V gene data show CDR1 as SGHDN and CDR2 as FVKESK. The CDR3 coding sequence is TGTGCCAGCAGCCGACAGGGGCGTAGGGACATTCAGTACTTC. This gives the protein CASSRQGRRDIQYF.

The chain is built from TRBV7-8 and TRBJ1-6; the D gene is possibly TRBD1 (5 bases). The germline V gene encodes CDR1 SGHVS and CDR2 FQNEAQ. Deletions cut 1 base from V and 12 bases from J, with 7 bases between. This CDR3 contains 12 residues. CDR3 protein: CASSLGGEPLHF. CDR3 DNA sequence: TGTGCCAGCAGCTTAGGAGGGGAACCCCTCCACTTT.

The chain is built from TRBV5-4 and TRBJ2-7; D unclear. The J call is uncertain, as TRBJ2-4 better fits the DNA end. Germline V CDR1 and CDR2: SGHNT, YYREEE (reference sequence). This CDR3 is built from 16 residues. CDR3 protein: CASSFDGEKAKNIQYF. The CDR3 bases are TGTGCCAGCAGCTTCGATGGGGAAAAAGCCAAAAACATTCAGTACTTC.

This clonotype was detected a few times. The V and J genes are TRBV10-3 and TRBJ2-7; 10 bases are a match to TRBD2. The germline V gene encodes CDR1 ENHRY and CDR2 SYGVKD. V shed 9 bases, J shed 0 bases, and the junction held 5 bases outside the gene matches. CDR3 length: 14 amino acids. The CDR3 coding sequence is TGTGCCATAGAAGCGGGGGGGAGCTCCTACGAGCAGTACTTC. Its translation: CAIEAGGSSYEQYF.

This chain uses TRBV29-1 with TRBJ2-5; 8 bases fit TRBD1. Germline-derived CDR1 and CDR2 are SQVTM and ANQGSEA. The ends lost 5 bases at V and 6 bases at J; junction bases unmatched: 5. CDR3 length: 12 amino acids. CDR3 amino acids: CSVSTGGQTQYF. The CDR3 DNA follows: TGCAGCGTTAGTACAGGGGGACAGACCCAGTACTTC. The whole variable domain, remainder taken from reference TRBV29-1 and TRBJ2-5, is SAVISQKPSRDICQRGTSLTIQCQVDSQVTMMFWYRQQPGQSLTLIATANQGSEATYESGFVIDKFPISRPNLTFSTLTVSNMSPEDSSIYLCSVSTGGQTQYFGPGTRLLVL.

The V gene is TRBV28, the J gene TRBJ2-7, with a possible D match to TRBD2 (5 bases). The CDR3 is 15 residues long. V dropped 2 bases and J dropped 8 bases, with 19 bases sitting between them. Germline CDR1 reads MDHEN; CDR2 reads SYDVKM. CDR3 region: CASSLTRTRVHKQYF. The CDR3 DNA follows: TGTGCCAGCAGTTTAACAAGGACTCGCGTCCATAAGCAGTACTTC. Full variable domain (rest looked up from reference TRBV28 and TRBJ2-7): DVKVTQSSRYLVKRTGEKVFLECVQDMDHENMFWYRQDPGLGLRLIYFSYDVKMKEKGDIPEGYSVSREKKERFSLILESASTNQTSMYLCASSLTRTRVHKQYFGPGTRLTVT.

This clonotype has only a few counts. The V call is TRBV12-3 or TRBV12-4, the J call TRBJ1-5, with D perhaps matching TRBD1 (6 bases). The V gene lost 1 base and the J gene lost 4 bases, with 11 bases spanning the gap. There are 15 residues in the CDR3. This CDR3 reads CASSLERQGNQPQHF. CDR3 DNA: TGTGCCAGCAGTTTAGAACGCCAGGGGAATCAGCCCCAGCATTTT.

A few counts support this clonotype. The J gene is TRBJ1-1, the V gene TRBV12-3 or TRBV12-4; a weak D match, TRBD1 (5 bases). V dropped 1 base and J dropped 5 bases, with 8 bases sitting between them. The CDR3 loop spans 13 amino acids. Here the CDR3 reads CASSLGGWTEAFF. CDR3 DNA sequence: TGTGCCAGCAGTTTAGGGGGCTGGACTGAAGCTTTCTTT.

This clonotype showed up just a few times. The chain couples TRBV2 to TRBJ1-2; D remains ambiguous. The CDR3 contains 15 residues. The ends were cut back, 5 bases at V and 0 bases at J, with 13 bases in the middle. Germline V gene sequence: CDR1 SNHLY, CDR2 FYNNEI. CDR3 region: CASSSKGRPNYGYTF. In DNA, the CDR3 is TGTGCCAGCAGTTCCAAAGGGAGGCCTAACTATGGCTACACCTTC. Filled out from reference TRBV2 and TRBJ1-2, the complete variable domain reads EPEVTQTPSHQVTQMGQEVILRCVPISNHLYFYWYRQILGQKVEFLVSFYNNEISEKSEIFDDQFSVERPDGSNFTLKIRSTKLEDSAMYFCASSSKGRPNYGYTFGSGTRLTVV.